One sample yielded the 21 T cell receptor beta chains listed below, sequenced in a study of blood T cell repertoires in COVID-19 (dated by TCRdb to 2018 to 2021). Receptors were amplified or captured by the immunoSEQ multiplex PCR assay. This is the immuneACCESS table as TCRdb keeps it, with only in-frame sequences that have V and J called. A part of the clones is gone; compared with another copy, unresolved V genes explain less than half, and the rest is unexplained. The sample records hundreds of thousands of clones, about 90% of which are singletons. The top ten clonotypes cover around 1.3% of the sample. The sample comprised peripheral blood. All receptors come from a man aged 35-49 years with acute or convalescent COVID-19.

CDR3 in DNA: TGTGCCACTAGCGGGGCCTGGAATGAGCAGTTCTTC. Its protein product is CATSGAWNEQFF. The rearrangement joins TRBV24-1 to TRBJ2-1, with 8 bases that match TRBD2. J lost 7 bases, V lost 10 bases, and 5 bases had no gene match. The CDR3 totals 12 residues. Germline V lookup: CDR1 KGHDR, CDR2 SFDVKD.

This clone was counted between two and nine times. The chain couples TRBV25-1 to TRBJ1-6; D might be TRBD1 (5 bases). V lost 3 bases and J 6 bases, leaving 9 bases between the germline ends. CDR3 size: 14 residues. CDR1 is MGHDK, CDR2 SYGVNS, per germline. The CDR3 DNA reads as TGTGCCAGCAGTGATAGACAGCTTAATTCACCCCTCCACTTT. This encodes CASSDRQLNSPLHF.

The CDR3 region has the DNA TGTGCCAGCAGTTCGACTAGCATGGGACGCGAGCAGTTCTTC. Translated: CASSSTSMGREQFF. V usage is TRBV6-2 or TRBV6-3 and J usage is TRBJ2-1, with TRBD2 identical over 7 bases. Germline loops: CDR1 MNHEY, CDR2 SVGEGT. Trimming at V came to 4 bases and at J to 10 bases, leaving 10 bases not matched to a gene. CDR3 length: 14 residues.

This sequence joins TRBV6-2 or TRBV6-3 and TRBJ2-3; 10 nucleotides align to TRBD1. Germline lookup yields CDR1 MNHEY and CDR2 SVGEGT. V gave up 5 bases and J gave up 4 bases; unmatched junction bases: 6. This CDR3 contains 15 residues. The CDR3 loop reads CASSTWTGGSDTQYF. For the CDR3, the DNA is TGTGCCAGCAGTACTTGGACAGGGGGATCAGATACGCAGTATTTT.

This sequence joins TRBV7-3 and TRBJ2-1, with TRBD2 identical over 13 bases. Trimming cost V 0 bases and J 8 bases; bases outside gene matches: 4. Per the germline V gene, CDR1 is SGHTA and CDR2 is FQGTGA. The CDR3 extends over 16 amino acids. CDR3 protein: CASSLTTSGRFDEQFF. The CDR3 DNA sequence: TGTGCCAGCAGCTTAACGACTAGCGGGAGGTTCGATGAGCAGTTCTTC.

The chain is built from TRBV5-6 and TRBJ2-7; tentative D call: TRBD1 (5 bases). The CDR3 consists of 14 residues. Germline lookup yields CDR1 SGHDT and CDR2 YYEEEE. V lost 3 bases, J lost 4 bases, and 14 bases lay in between. CDR3: CASSSLTRQYEQYF. For the CDR3, the DNA is TGTGCCAGCAGCTCCCTAACGCGACAGTACGAGCAGTACTTC.

The chain recombines TRBV19 with TRBJ1-5; 7 nucleotides align to TRBD1. CDR1 is LNHDA and CDR2 is SQIVND in the germline V gene (reference sequence). Trimming took 1 base from V and 7 from J; bases not matched to a gene: 10. This CDR3 contains 16 residues. In nucleotides, the CDR3 is TGTGCCAGTAGTATAGCCAGGGGGAATCGGCGGCAGCCCCAGCATTTT. It encodes CASSIARGNRRQPQHF.

The CDR3 loop is CASSLLNTEAFF. Here the CDR3 DNA reads TGTGCCAGCTCGTTATTGAACACTGAAGCTTTCTTT. V usage is TRBV2 and J usage is TRBJ1-1; D ambiguous. The V and J ends lost 8 bases and 0 bases respectively, with 7 bases between them. The germline gives CDR1 SNHLY, CDR2 FYNNEI. The CDR3 has 12 residues.

The V call is TRBV5-5, the J call TRBJ1-6; D not resolved. The CDR3 is 14 residues long. Germline V gene data show CDR1 as SGHKS and CDR2 as YYEKEE (reference sequence). V lost 2 bases and J 4 bases, leaving 7 bases between the germline ends. The CDR3 reads CASSLRSYNSPLHF. Written as DNA, the CDR3 is TGTGCCAGCAGCTTAAGGAGTTATAATTCACCCCTCCACTTT. Combining the CDR3 with reference TRBV5-5 and TRBJ1-6 gives the whole variable domain DAGVTQSPTHLIKTRGQQVTLRCSPISGHKSVSWYQQVLGQGPQFIFQYYEKEERGRGNFPDRFSARQFPNYSSELNVNALLLGDSALYLCASSLRSYNSPLHFGNGTRLTVT.

The gene calls are TRBV4-3 and TRBJ1-2; D ambiguous. V shed 0 bases and J shed 4 bases, with 12 bases lying between them. This CDR3 contains 15 residues. CDR1 and CDR2 from the germline V gene are LGHNA and YSLEER. In DNA form, the CDR3 reads TGCGCCAGCAGCCAAGATTCCGCTATCACCTATGGCTACACCTTC. As protein: CASSQDSAITYGYTF.

Notes on this clone: No DNA is shown, since the ends of the CDR3 on it are uncertain; the CDR3 is the one TCRdb lists. The chain combines TRBV28 with TRBJ2-3; the table's D call, TRBD2, was not checked against the DNA. In germline, CDR1 is MDHEN, CDR2 SYDVKM. The length of the CDR3 is 21 amino acids, counting both ends. The CDR3 sequence is CASSFGPGENSGDSYTDTQYF.

The chain is built from TRBV28 and TRBJ2-7; TRBD2 might be the D (6 bases). V was pared by 6 bases and J by 5 bases, with 14 bases between. CDR1 and CDR2 (germline): MDHEN, SYDVKM. This CDR3 contains 13 residues. The CDR3 nucleotides read TGTGCCAGCAGCTCCCCGGGGGACGACGAGCAGTACTTC. Protein: CASSSPGDDEQYF.

The chain joins TRBV5-6 to TRBJ2-1, with 15 bases lining up with TRBD2. The CDR3 is made up of 17 amino acids. Unmatched junction bases numbered 9, after V lost 5 bases and J lost 6 bases. Germline CDR1 and CDR2: SGHDT and YYEEEE. CDR3 residues: CASSRGLAGGPFNEQFF. CDR3 DNA: TGTGCCAGCAGTCGAGGACTAGCGGGGGGGCCATTCAATGAGCAGTTCTTC.

In the case of this clone: In the same sample, other DNA sequences code for this CDR3. The chain couples TRBV5-1 to TRBJ1-5, with D perhaps matching TRBD1 (5 bases). Germline V gene lookup returns CDR1 SGHRS and CDR2 YFSETQ. The CDR3 is 13 amino acids. V lost 4 bases and J lost 4, with 9 bases in between. The CDR3 loop is CASSLDRNQPQHF. Here the CDR3 DNA reads TGCGCCAGCAGCCTAGACAGAAATCAGCCCCAGCATTTT.

The chain joins TRBV19 to TRBJ1-2; D is perhaps TRBD1 (5 bases). Between the trimmed V and J ends, which lost 7 bases and 1 base, there was a span of 16 bases. Looked up from germline, CDR1 is LNHDA and CDR2 is SQIVND (reference sequence). The CDR3 totals 15 residues. CDR3 nucleotide sequence: TGTGCCAGTATCCCGGCCCCAGGGATTAACTATGGCTACACCTTC. Encoded protein: CASIPAPGINYGYTF. The whole variable domain, filled in from reference TRBV19 and TRBJ1-2, reads DGGITQSPKYLFRKEGQNVTLSCEQNLNHDAMYWYRQDPGQGLRLIYYSQIVNDFQKGDIAEGYSVSREKKESFPLTVTSAQKNPTAFYLCASIPAPGINYGYTFGSGTRLTVV.

The chain joins TRBV24-1 to TRBJ1-2; no definite D call. CDR3 size: 11 residues. The ends were cut back, 5 bases at V and 7 bases at J, with 7 bases in the middle. The germline CDR1 and CDR2 sequences are KGHDR and SFDVKD. The DNA for the CDR3 is TGTGCCACCAGTGCCGGGATTGGCTACACCTTC. Encoded protein: CATSAGIGYTF.

The V call is TRBV19, the J call TRBJ2-7, with 7 nucleotides matching TRBD1. The CDR3 is 13 residues long. The ends lost 4 bases at V and 3 bases at J; junction bases unmatched: 3. Germline lookup yields CDR1 LNHDA and CDR2 SQIVND (reference sequence). The CDR3 nucleotides read TGTGCCAGTAGTACCCGACAGGGCTACGAGCAGTACTTC. Residues: CASSTRQGYEQYF. The whole variable domain, remainder taken from reference TRBV19 and TRBJ2-7, is DGGITQSPKYLFRKEGQNVTLSCEQNLNHDAMYWYRQDPGQGLRLIYYSQIVNDFQKGDIAEGYSVSREKKESFPLTVTSAQKNPTAFYLCASSTRQGYEQYFGPGTRLTVT.

J is TRBJ2-7 and V is TRBV11-2; tentative D call: TRBD1 (6 bases). V lost 5 bases, J lost 3 bases, and 17 bases lay in between. The CDR3 has 15 residues. CDR1 and CDR2 from the germline V gene are SGHAT and FQNNGV. CDR3: CASSKEMTGSYEQYF. CDR3 coding DNA: TGTGCCAGCAGCAAAGAAATGACAGGCAGCTACGAGCAGTACTTC.

The rearrangement uses TRBV5-1 and TRBJ1-3; no clear D gene. Germline CDR1 SGHRS, CDR2 YFSETQ. The germline V and J ends were trimmed by 2 bases and 0 bases, with 12 bases remaining between them. The CDR3 is 16 amino acids. The DNA of the CDR3 is TGCGCCAGCAGCTTTTCGACAAGTAGCTCTGGAAACACCATATATTTT. Translation: CASSFSTSSSGNTIYF.

The chain links TRBV28 to TRBJ1-4; D is perhaps TRBD1 (5 bases). The germline V and J ends were trimmed by 5 bases and 6 bases, with 13 bases remaining between them. The CDR3 consists of 14 residues. In germline, CDR1 is MDHEN, CDR2 SYDVKM. Here the CDR3 reads CASSRGGVYEKLFF. DNA for the CDR3: TGTGCCAGCAGTCGGGGGGGAGTGTATGAAAAACTGTTTTTT.

This rearrangement joins TRBV19 to TRBJ2-1, with D possibly being TRBD1 (6 bases). The CDR3 covers 15 residues. CDR1 LNHDA and CDR2 SQIVND come from the germline V gene (reference sequence). Trimming cost V 5 bases and J 0 bases, with 11 bases left between them. The CDR3 DNA reads as TGTGCCAGTAGTCCCACAGGGTTCTCCTACAATGAGCAGTTCTTC. Amino acid sequence: CASSPTGFSYNEQFF. The whole variable domain, filled in from reference TRBV19 and TRBJ2-1, reads DGGITQSPKYLFRKEGQNVTLSCEQNLNHDAMYWYRQDPGQGLRLIYYSQIVNDFQKGDIAEGYSVSREKKESFPLTVTSAQKNPTAFYLCASSPTGFSYNEQFFGPGTRLTVL.